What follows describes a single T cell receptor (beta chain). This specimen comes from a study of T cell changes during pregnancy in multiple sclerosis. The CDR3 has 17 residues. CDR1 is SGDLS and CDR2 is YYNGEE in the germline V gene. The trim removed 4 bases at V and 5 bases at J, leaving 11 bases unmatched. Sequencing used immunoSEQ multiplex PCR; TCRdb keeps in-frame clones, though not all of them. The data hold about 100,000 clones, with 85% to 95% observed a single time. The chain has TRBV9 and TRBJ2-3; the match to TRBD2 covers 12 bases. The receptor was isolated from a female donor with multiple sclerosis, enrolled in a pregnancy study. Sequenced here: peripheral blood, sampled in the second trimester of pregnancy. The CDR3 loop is CASSPLAGGGERDTQYF. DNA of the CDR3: TGTGCCAGCAGCCCACTAGCGGGGGGCGGAGAGAGAGATACGCAGTATTTT.